Shown below are 20 T cell receptor beta chains from a single sample sequenced in a study of shared clonotypes between healthy human individuals. Repertoires were generated with immunoSEQ multiplex PCR, while TCRdb's copy carries only in-frame clones and drops some. The sample records hundreds of thousands of clones, about 80% being singletons. The sample consisted of memory CD4+ T cells sorted from blood. This sample's subset: CD45RA-negative fraction. These receptors all stem from a woman aged 30 to 39 in good health.

On this clone itself: The sample contains more than one DNA sequence encoding this CDR3. The V gene is TRBV27, the J gene TRBJ2-7; D might be TRBD2 (5 bases). The germline V gene encodes CDR1 MNHEY and CDR2 SMNVEV (reference sequence). The CDR3 consists of 12 residues. V was shortened by 8 bases and J by 4 bases, with 12 bases between the two germline ends. This CDR3 reads CASRTRDYEQYF. DNA for the CDR3: TGTGCCAGCCGAACTCGGGATTACGAGCAGTACTTC.

This chain connects TRBV13 to TRBJ2-3; 9 bases map to TRBD2. This CDR3 spans 14 amino acids. Germline V gives CDR1 PRHDT, CDR2 FYEKMQ (reference sequence). V shed 5 bases, J shed 5 bases, and the junction held 5 bases outside the gene matches. The CDR3 DNA sequence: TGTGCCAGCAGCCCCCGGACTAGCGAAGATACGCAGTATTTT. Residues: CASSPRTSEDTQYF.

The V call is TRBV28, the J call TRBJ1-1, with a weak D call TRBD1 (6 bases). The length of the CDR3 is 15 residues. V was cut by 2 bases and J by 6 bases, with 16 bases left in between. Germline V lookup: CDR1 MDHEN, CDR2 SYDVKM. CDR3 sequence reads: CASSLKGTRGPEAFF. Here the CDR3 DNA reads TGTGCCAGCAGTTTAAAGGGCACCAGGGGCCCTGAAGCTTTCTTT.

The rearrangement uses TRBV4-2 and TRBJ2-1; TRBD2 matches at 11 bases. J was trimmed by 8 bases and V by 3 bases; bases with no gene match: 9. Germline V lookup: CDR1 LGHNA, CDR2 YNFKEQ. The CDR3 loop spans 16 amino acids. The CDR3 loop reads CASSQAGTSGPDEQFF. The CDR3 DNA reads TGTGCCAGCAGCCAGGCCGGGACTAGCGGCCCAGATGAGCAGTTCTTC.

The chain uses TRBV5-4 and TRBJ2-3, with a weak D call TRBD1 (6 bases). CDR1 and CDR2 (germline): SGHNT, YYREEE (reference sequence). The CDR3 consists of 14 residues. The ends were cut back, 3 bases at V and 6 bases at J, with 14 bases in the middle. CDR3 DNA sequence: TGTGCCAGCAGCTACCGGACAGTACCCGATACGCAGTATTTT. This encodes CASSYRTVPDTQYF.

V usage is TRBV5-1 and J usage is TRBJ2-3; 13 bases are shared with TRBD2. There are 16 residues in the CDR3. The V gene's germline CDR1 is SGHRS and CDR2 YFSETQ. After removal of 3 bases from V and 5 bases from J, the junction contained 6 bases not matched to a gene. DNA of the CDR3: TGCGCCAGCAGCTCCGGACTAGCGGGAGCTGGAGATACGCAGTATTTT. This gives the protein CASSSGLAGAGDTQYF.

This clone was observed once. The rearrangement uses TRBV27 and TRBJ1-2; D remains unclear. CDR1 is MNHEY and CDR2 is SMNVEV in the germline V gene (reference sequence). This CDR3 spans 15 amino acids. V was trimmed by 6 bases and J by 3 bases, leaving 17 bases between them. Here the CDR3 DNA reads TGTGCCAGCAGCCCCGGGCATCTCCCCTACTATGGCTACACCTTC. Protein sequence: CASSPGHLPYYGYTF.

The V gene is TRBV28, the J gene TRBJ2-7; either TRBD1 or TRBD2 may fit D (6 bases each). The length of the CDR3 is 14 residues. V was cut by 6 bases and J by 6 bases, with 18 bases left in between. From germline, CDR1 is MDHEN and CDR2 SYDVKM. The CDR3 loop reads CASSSIVPGAEQYF. CDR3 nucleotide sequence: TGTGCCAGCAGCTCGATTGTACCGGGGGCCGAGCAGTACTTC.

This chain links TRBV7-2 with TRBJ1-4; possible D gene TRBD1, 5 bases. V lost 1 base, J lost 7 bases, and 10 bases lay in between. This CDR3 contains 14 residues. CDR1 is SGHTA and CDR2 is FQGNSA in the germline V gene. The CDR3 loop reads CASSLGGGFEKLFF. CDR3 coding DNA: TGTGCCAGCAGCTTAGGGGGGGGTTTTGAAAAACTGTTTTTT. Complete variable domain (other parts from reference TRBV7-2 and TRBJ1-4): GAGVSQSPSNKVTEKGKDVELRCDPISGHTALYWYRQSLGQGLEFLIYFQGNSAPDKSGLPSDRFSAERTGGSVSTLTIQRTQQEDSAVYLCASSLGGGFEKLFFGSGTQLSVL.

The chain couples TRBV19 to TRBJ2-1; 9 bases align to TRBD2. CDR1 and CDR2 from the germline V gene are LNHDA and SQIVND (reference sequence). V lost 4 bases, J lost 6 bases, and 7 bases stayed unmatched. The CDR3 runs 15 residues. The CDR3 DNA reads TGTGCCAGTAGTACCATAGCGGGAGTAGGCAATGAGCAGTTCTTC. This gives the protein CASSTIAGVGNEQFF.

The chain has TRBV7-9 and TRBJ1-4, with 7 bases that match TRBD1. CDR3 length: 14 amino acids. Germline CDR1 and CDR2: SEHNR and FQNEAQ (reference sequence). J gave up 7 bases and V 5 bases, and 7 bases lay outside the gene matches. CDR3 in DNA: TGTGCCAGCAGCCCACAGGGGTTAGGTGAAAAACTGTTTTTT. Translation gives CASSPQGLGEKLFF.

This clone was detected many times. The rearrangement uses TRBV7-9 and TRBJ1-4; D not certain. Per the germline V gene, CDR1 is SEHNR and CDR2 is FQNEAQ (reference sequence). This CDR3 spans 15 amino acids. Between the trimmed V and J ends, which lost 5 bases and 6 bases, there was a span of 16 bases. The CDR3 nucleotides read TGTGCCAGCAGCCCGTCGGGAGGGTGGGATGAAAAACTGTTTTTT. The encoded protein is CASSPSGGWDEKLFF.

This clone was seen a handful of times. In the same sample, other DNA sequences code for this CDR3. This sequence joins TRBV7-2 and TRBJ2-7; 11 nucleotides agree with TRBD2. This CDR3 is 15 amino acids long. Germline CDR1 SGHTA, CDR2 FQGNSA. V trimming: 1 base; J trimming: 1 base; junction bases outside the gene matches: 0. The CDR3 coding sequence is TGTGCCAGCAGCTTAGGACTAGCGGGATCCTACGAGCAGTACTTC. Amino acids: CASSLGLAGSYEQYF.

This chain links TRBV10-3 with TRBJ2-7, with 12 bases aligning to TRBD1. The CDR3 sequence is 15 residues long. The V and J ends lost 7 bases and 5 bases, in that order; junction bases with no gene match: 9. Germline V gives CDR1 ENHRY, CDR2 SYGVKD. In DNA form, the CDR3 reads TGTGCCATCAACCCCGGGACAGGGGGCGCGGACGAGCAGTACTTC. The encoded protein is CAINPGTGGADEQYF.

This clone occurred once. V gene TRBV19 combines with J gene TRBJ2-6; D might be TRBD1 (7 bases). In germline, CDR1 is LNHDA, CDR2 SQIVND (reference sequence). The CDR3 is made up of 19 amino acids. V shed 5 bases and J shed 0 bases, with 20 bases lying between them. The CDR3 sequence: CASSATYRGGFSGANVLTF. Written as DNA, the CDR3 is TGTGCCAGTAGTGCGACTTACAGGGGAGGCTTCTCTGGGGCCAACGTCCTGACTTTC.

The chain is built from TRBV5-1 and TRBJ1-5; tentatively, D is TRBD1 (5 bases). Germline CDR1 is SGHRS and CDR2 is YFSETQ. V was cut by 4 bases and J by 6 bases, with 11 bases left in between. This CDR3 is 13 amino acids long. The CDR3 coding sequence is TGCGCCAGCAGCACCGGGGGTGGTCAGCCCCAGCATTTT. It is translated as CASSTGGGQPQHF.

V usage is TRBV30 and J usage is TRBJ2-1; D is unclear. The CDR3 is 13 amino acids. Trimming pared 3 bases from V and 11 bases from J, leaving 17 bases between. Per the germline V gene, CDR1 is GTSNPN and CDR2 is SVGIG (reference sequence). The CDR3 reads CAWRIGTSTKQFF. DNA for the CDR3: TGTGCCTGGAGAATCGGTACGTCAACTAAGCAGTTCTTC.

The chain links TRBV11-2 to TRBJ2-7; 8 bases fit TRBD1. CDR3 length: 15 amino acids. Germline CDR1 and CDR2: SGHAT and FQNNGV. V trimming: 0 bases; J trimming: 1 base; junction bases outside the gene matches: 2. The CDR3 spells CASSLDRDRSYEQYF. CDR3 DNA: TGTGCCAGCAGCTTAGATCGGGACAGGTCCTACGAGCAGTACTTC. Supplemented by reference TRBV11-2 and TRBJ2-7, the full variable domain reads EAGVAQSPRYKIIEKRQSVAFWCNPISGHATLYWYQQILGQGPKLLIQFQNNGVVDDSQLPKDRFSAERLKGVDSTLKIQPAKLEDSAVYLCASSLDRDRSYEQYFGPGTRLTVT.

The chain employs TRBV4-1 and TRBJ1-4; maybe TRBD1 (5 bases). Trimming took 0 bases from V and 7 from J, leaving 15 bases between them. CDR1 MGHRA and CDR2 YSYEKL come from the germline V gene. This CDR3 is built from 16 residues. CDR3 DNA: TGCGCCAGCAGCCAAGATCCGGGGGGAGGTGGTGAAAAACTGTTTTTT. Its protein is CASSQDPGGGGEKLFF.

This chain links TRBV4-2 with TRBJ2-1; D may be TRBD2 (6 bases). The CDR3 spans 17 residues. Deletions cut 0 bases from V and 7 bases from J, with 19 bases between. From germline, CDR1 is LGHNA and CDR2 YNFKEQ. The CDR3 region is CASSQDGSSAGLNEQFF. The DNA of the CDR3 is TGTGCCAGCAGCCAAGATGGGTCTAGCGCGGGATTAAATGAGCAGTTCTTC.